The 28 T cell receptor beta chains below come from one sample, sequenced in a study of T cell responses to AZD1222 COVID-19 vaccine. The protocol was immunoSEQ multiplex PCR, while the TCRdb copy is restricted to in-frame clones and leaves out a portion. The sample carries about 120,000 clones, about 86% recorded once. Material: peripheral blood, obtained on day 0 of AZD1222 vaccination. These receptors came from an adult in good health.

V usage is TRBV7-2 and J usage is TRBJ2-3; D is ambiguous. The CDR3 is 13 residues long. V lost 1 base to trimming and J lost 6 bases, with 8 bases between them. Germline CDR1 SGHTA, CDR2 FQGNSA. CDR3 residues: CASSLGSPDTQYF. The CDR3 DNA is TGTGCCAGCAGCTTAGGATCCCCGGATACGCAGTATTTT.

The chain employs TRBV28 and TRBJ1-6, with 7 bases matching TRBD1. Losses at the gene ends were 0 bases for V and 9 bases for J; bases not matched to a gene: 5. Germline V gene data show CDR1 as MDHEN and CDR2 as SYDVKM. CDR3 length equals 15 residues. The CDR3 DNA sequence: TGTGCCAGCAGTTTATGGACAGGGTTAAGTTCACCCCTCCACTTT. Amino acids: CASSLWTGLSSPLHF.

The rearrangement joins TRBV10-3 to TRBJ1-2, with D uncertain. CDR1 is ENHRY, CDR2 SYGVKD, per germline. Trimming took off 3 bases at V and 7 bases at J, with 12 bases between the two ends. This CDR3 has 13 residues. This CDR3 reads CAISDHSHTGYTF. CDR3 sequence (DNA): TGTGCCATCAGTGATCACAGCCATACTGGCTACACCTTC.

The chain recombines TRBV4-3 with TRBJ1-4; 7 bases align to TRBD1. This CDR3 region has 13 residues. CDR1 and CDR2 (germline): LGHNA, YSLEER. Unmatched junction bases numbered 2, after V lost 3 bases and J lost 7 bases. DNA for the CDR3: TGCGCCAGCAGCCAGGACAGGTTTGAAAAACTGTTTTTT. Residues: CASSQDRFEKLFF.

The genes are TRBV28 and TRBJ1-5; 11 bases fit TRBD1. The CDR3 contains 16 residues. Germline-derived CDR1 and CDR2 are MDHEN and SYDVKM. The V gene end was trimmed by 4 bases and the J gene end by 2 bases; junction bases not matched to a gene: 4. CDR3 DNA sequence: TGTGCCAGCAGTTCCCCGGGACAGGGGGGCAATCAGCCCCAGCATTTT. The encoded protein is CASSSPGQGGNQPQHF.

The CDR3 loop reads CASSYAQGTGLYGYTF. In DNA form, the CDR3 reads TGTGCCAGCAGTTACGCTCAAGGGACAGGACTCTATGGCTACACCTTC. The chain couples TRBV6-5 to TRBJ1-2; 8 bases align to TRBD1. Germline CDR1 is MNHEY and CDR2 is SVGAGI. The CDR3 has 16 amino acids. Unmatched junction bases numbered 9, after V lost 2 bases and J lost 4 bases.

Concerning this clone itself: Other DNA sequences in the same sample also yield this CDR3. The chain employs TRBV11-2 and TRBJ2-5, with D tentatively TRBD2 (6 bases). The V end was cut by 2 bases, the J end by 4 bases, with 8 bases between. The CDR3 runs to 13 residues. Germline CDR1 SGHAT, CDR2 FQNNGV. The CDR3 protein is CASSLMGGETQYF. The CDR3 nucleotides are TGTGCCAGCAGCTTAATGGGGGGAGAGACCCAGTACTTC.

This clone was seen a few times. The chain carries TRBV5-4 and TRBJ2-2, with D unresolved. V was shortened by 0 bases and J by 1 base, with 4 bases between the two germline ends. Germline lookup yields CDR1 SGHNT and CDR2 YYREEE (reference sequence). The CDR3 contains 14 residues. CDR3 nucleotide sequence: TGTGCCAGCAGCTTGGTAGGGAACACCGGGGAGCTGTTTTTT. Translated, it gives CASSLVGNTGELFF. The variable domain in full, completed from reference TRBV5-4 and TRBJ2-2, reads ETGVTQSPTHLIKTRGQQVTLRCSSQSGHNTVSWYQQALGQGPQFIFQYYREEENGRGNFPPRFSGLQFPNYSSELNVNALELDDSALYLCASSLVGNTGELFFGEGSRLTVL.

The chain is built from TRBV30 and TRBJ1-2; 9 bases fit TRBD1. Per the germline V gene, CDR1 is GTSNPN and CDR2 is SVGIG (reference sequence). CDR3 length: 15 amino acids. The V gene end was trimmed by 3 bases and the J gene end by 2 bases; junction bases not matched to a gene: 7. As DNA, the CDR3 is TGTGCCTGGAGGGAGCACAGGGGGCGGAACTATGGCTACACCTTC. This translates into CAWREHRGRNYGYTF.

The chain is built from TRBV10-3 and TRBJ2-1; TRBD2 matches 11 bases. Trimming removed 4 bases from V and 6 bases from J; junction bases left unmatched: 5. CDR1 and CDR2 (germline): ENHRY, SYGVKD. The CDR3 has 15 amino acids. The CDR3 nucleotides are TGTGCCATCAGTGTTCTAGCGGGGGGCCGCAATGAGCAGTTCTTC. Translating gives CAISVLAGGRNEQFF.

Of note for this clone: The same CDR3 is also encoded by other DNA sequences in this sample. V is TRBV5-1 and J is TRBJ2-2; 10 positions match TRBD1. The V segment lost 0 bases and the J segment 5 bases; nucleotides outside the gene matches: 7. The CDR3 is 17 residues long. Germline V gene sequence: CDR1 SGHRS, CDR2 YFSETQ. This CDR3 reads CASSLARGQGETGELFF. CDR3 nucleotides: TGCGCCAGCAGCTTGGCCCGAGGACAGGGGGAGACCGGGGAGCTGTTTTTT. The full variable domain, its missing parts supplied by reference TRBV5-1 and TRBJ2-2, is KAGVTQTPRYLIKTRGQQVTLSCSPISGHRSVSWYQQTPGQGLQFLFEYFSETQRNKGNFPGRFSGRQFSNSRSEMNVSTLELGDSALYLCASSLARGQGETGELFFGEGSRLTVL.

This chain uses TRBV7-2 with TRBJ2-5; the D gene is possibly TRBD1 (6 bases). V shed 1 base and J shed 7 bases, with 13 bases lying between them. Germline V gene data show CDR1 as SGHTA and CDR2 as FQGNSA. The length of the CDR3 is 14 residues. CDR3 amino acids: CASSLDPGVGTQYF. In nucleotides, the CDR3 is TGTGCCAGCAGCTTAGACCCAGGGGTCGGGACCCAGTACTTC.

V is TRBV5-6 and J is TRBJ2-2; D remains unclear. CDR3 length equals 12 residues. The germline CDR1 and CDR2 sequences are SGHDT and YYEEEE. With 4 bases removed from V and 1 base from J, the gap between germline ends came to 2 bases. CDR3 sequence (DNA): TGTGCCAGCAGCCGGAACACCGGGGAGCTGTTTTTT. Its translation: CASSRNTGELFF.

The CDR3, as DNA: TGTGCCAGCAACAAACCGACAGGGGTCAATCAGCCCCAGCATTTT. Protein sequence: CASNKPTGVNQPQHF. The gene calls are TRBV28 and TRBJ1-5; 8 nucleotides match TRBD1. There are 15 residues in the CDR3. V trimming: 7 bases; J trimming: 3 bases; junction bases outside the gene matches: 8. Germline values: CDR1 MDHEN, CDR2 SYDVKM.

The rearrangement links TRBV11-2 to TRBJ1-2; TRBD1 might be the D (5 bases). The CDR3 covers 14 residues. V gave up 2 bases and J gave up 3 bases, with 10 bases separating them. In germline, CDR1 is SGHAT, CDR2 FQNNGV. CDR3 protein: CASSLKTGHYGYTF. The CDR3 nucleotides read TGTGCCAGCAGCTTAAAAACAGGACACTATGGCTACACCTTC.

The V gene is TRBV5-1, the J gene TRBJ1-2; 9 bases fit TRBD1. There are 14 residues in the CDR3. V lost 2 bases, J lost 5 bases, and 4 bases stayed unmatched. From germline, CDR1 is SGHRS and CDR2 YFSETQ. The CDR3 loop is CASSLQDRGYGYTF. The DNA for the CDR3 is TGCGCCAGCAGCTTACAGGACAGGGGATATGGCTACACCTTC.

This sequence joins TRBV9 and TRBJ1-1; D unresolved. The CDR3 extends over 16 amino acids. Per the germline V gene, CDR1 is SGDLS and CDR2 is YYNGEE. Deletions cut 4 bases from V and 0 bases from J, with 16 bases between. DNA for the CDR3: TGTGCCAGCAGCCCGATGCCAACAGCCATGAACACTGAAGCTTTCTTT. Encoded protein: CASSPMPTAMNTEAFF. The full variable domain, its missing parts supplied by reference TRBV9 and TRBJ1-1, is DSGVTQTPKHLITATGQRVTLRCSPRSGDLSVYWYQQSLDQGLQFLIQYYNGEERAKGNILERFSAQQFPDLHSELNLSSLELGDSALYFCASSPMPTAMNTEAFFGQGTRLTVV.

The chain recombines TRBV24-1 with TRBJ2-1; D is unresolved. Trimming pared 1 base from V and 1 base from J, leaving 10 bases between. The CDR3 sequence is 16 residues long. CDR1 and CDR2 from the germline V gene are KGHDR and SFDVKD. The CDR3 coding sequence is TGTGCCACCAGTGATTTCATTCAGGCATCCTACAATGAGCAGTTCTTC. Its protein is CATSDFIQASYNEQFF.

The rearrangement uses TRBV18 and TRBJ1-2; possibly TRBD1 for D (6 bases). This CDR3 comprises 15 residues. V lost 1 base, J lost 6 bases, and 15 bases lay in between. Germline V gene sequence: CDR1 KGHSH, CDR2 LQKENI. CDR3 region: CASSPRQEIGNGYTF. The CDR3 nucleotides read TGTGCCAGCTCACCACGACAGGAGATTGGCAATGGCTACACCTTC.

This chain links TRBV5-1 with TRBJ2-3; D is possibly TRBD1 (6 bases). The germline V gene has CDR1 SGHRS and CDR2 YFSETQ. The CDR3 totals 14 residues. Trimming stripped 3 bases from V and 2 bases from J, with 10 bases between. This CDR3 is CASSSGTNTDTQYF. CDR3 DNA sequence: TGCGCCAGCAGCTCCGGGACAAACACAGATACGCAGTATTTT.

The chain joins TRBV7-9 to TRBJ2-3, with D possibly being TRBD1 or TRBD2 (5 bases each). CDR3 length: 15 amino acids. Trimming took 4 bases from V and 0 from J, leaving 11 bases between them. Germline V gives CDR1 SEHNR, CDR2 FQNEAQ (reference sequence). As DNA, the CDR3 is TGTGCCAGCAGCTCGGGACGGACTAGCACAGATACGCAGTATTTT. This sequence encodes CASSSGRTSTDTQYF.

CDR3 residues: CASSLLAGGPETQYF. The CDR3 nucleotides are TGTGCCAGCAGCTTACTAGCGGGGGGGCCCGAGACCCAGTACTTC. This chain uses TRBV7-3 with TRBJ2-5, with TRBD2 matching 12 bases. V was pared by 2 bases and J by 5 bases, with 3 bases of the junction left unmatched. Germline V lookup: CDR1 SGHTA, CDR2 FQGTGA. The CDR3 is 15 residues long.

The genes are TRBV7-3 and TRBJ1-6, with a tentative D call TRBD1 (5 bases). CDR3 size: 14 residues. Germline V CDR1 and CDR2: SGHTA, FQGTGA. The germline V and J ends were trimmed by 1 base and 5 bases, with 6 bases remaining between them. CDR3 in DNA: TGTGCCAGCAGCTTAATGGGGGATAATTCACCCCTCCACTTT. This encodes CASSLMGDNSPLHF.

The chain uses TRBV11-1 and TRBJ2-5; possible D gene TRBD2, 7 bases. Germline V lookup: CDR1 SGHAT, CDR2 FQDESV (reference sequence). Trimming removed 6 bases from V and 5 bases from J, with 16 bases in between. The CDR3 spans 14 residues. CDR3 DNA sequence: TGTGCCAGCAGTCAAAACAGGGAGGGGGAGACCCAGTACTTC. It is translated as CASSQNREGETQYF.

The J gene is TRBJ1-4, the V gene TRBV29-1; no clear D gene. Trimming removed 3 bases at V and 13 bases at J, with 24 bases between. Germline CDR1 is SQVTM and CDR2 is ANQGSEA. The CDR3 loop spans 15 amino acids. The CDR3 DNA reads as TGCAGCGTTGAGGAACGGACCCTCTCCCCGAGATCACTGTTTTTT. Amino acid sequence: CSVEERTLSPRSLFF.

The chain couples TRBV13 to TRBJ2-3, with TRBD1 matching over 9 bases. This CDR3 spans 14 amino acids. The V segment lost 1 base and the J segment 9 bases; nucleotides outside the gene matches: 5. CDR1 is PRHDT and CDR2 is FYEKMQ in the germline V gene (reference sequence). CDR3 protein: CASSLDRGQGTQYF. For the CDR3, the DNA is TGTGCCAGCAGCTTAGACAGGGGGCAGGGCACGCAGTATTTT. Together with reference TRBV13 and TRBJ2-3, the CDR3 gives the full variable domain: AAGVIQSPRHLIKEKRETATLKCYPIPRHDTVYWYQQGPGQDPQFLISFYEKMQSDKGSIPDRFSAQQFSDYHSELNMSSLELGDSALYFCASSLDRGQGTQYFGPGTRLTVL.

The rearrangement links TRBV29-1 to TRBJ2-5, with D possibly being TRBD2 (5 bases). V lost 1 base to trimming and J lost 3 bases, with 18 bases between them. This CDR3 is built from 16 residues. Germline CDR1 reads SQVTM; CDR2 reads ANQGSEA. This chain's CDR3 is CSVEGVVSSEEETQYF. In nucleotides, the CDR3 is TGCAGCGTTGAAGGGGTAGTTAGTAGCGAAGAAGAGACCCAGTACTTC.

This rearrangement joins TRBV14 to TRBJ1-4; D ambiguous. CDR3 size: 16 residues. Trimming took 4 bases from V and 2 from J, leaving 14 bases between them. Germline V gene lookup returns CDR1 SGHDN and CDR2 FVKESK. The chain's CDR3 is CASSPGPYSTNEKLFF. Here the CDR3 DNA reads TGTGCCAGCAGCCCCGGACCGTATTCGACTAATGAAAAACTGTTTTTT.